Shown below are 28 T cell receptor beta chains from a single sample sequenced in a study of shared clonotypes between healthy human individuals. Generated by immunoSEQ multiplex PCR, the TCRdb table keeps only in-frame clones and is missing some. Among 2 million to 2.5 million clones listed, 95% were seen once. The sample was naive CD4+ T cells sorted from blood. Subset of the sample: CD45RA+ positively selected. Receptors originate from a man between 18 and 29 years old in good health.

CDR3 in amino acids: CASSEWVEAFF. CDR3 DNA: TGTGCCAGCAGTGAATGGGTAGAAGCTTTCTTT. The rearrangement uses TRBV6-1 and TRBJ1-1; D unresolved. Trimming cost V 2 bases and J 8 bases, with 6 bases left between them. Germline CDR1 and CDR2: MNHNS and SASEGT. This CDR3 has 11 residues.

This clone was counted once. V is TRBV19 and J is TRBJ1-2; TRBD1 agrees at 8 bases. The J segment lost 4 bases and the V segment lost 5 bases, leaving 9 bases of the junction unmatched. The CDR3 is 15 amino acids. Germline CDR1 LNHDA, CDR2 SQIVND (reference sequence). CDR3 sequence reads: CASSSQGARSYGYTF. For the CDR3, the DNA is TGTGCCAGTAGTTCTCAGGGGGCGCGGAGCTATGGCTACACCTTC. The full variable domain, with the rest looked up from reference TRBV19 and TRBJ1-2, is DGGITQSPKYLFRKEGQNVTLSCEQNLNHDAMYWYRQDPGQGLRLIYYSQIVNDFQKGDIAEGYSVSREKKESFPLTVTSAQKNPTAFYLCASSSQGARSYGYTFGSGTRLTVV.

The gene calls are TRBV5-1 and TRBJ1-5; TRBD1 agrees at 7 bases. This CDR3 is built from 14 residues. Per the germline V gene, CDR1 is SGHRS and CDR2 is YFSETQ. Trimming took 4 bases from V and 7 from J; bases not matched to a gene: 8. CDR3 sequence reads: CASSQGGLGQPQHF. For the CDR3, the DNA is TGCGCCAGCAGCCAGGGGGGTCTCGGCCAGCCCCAGCATTTT.

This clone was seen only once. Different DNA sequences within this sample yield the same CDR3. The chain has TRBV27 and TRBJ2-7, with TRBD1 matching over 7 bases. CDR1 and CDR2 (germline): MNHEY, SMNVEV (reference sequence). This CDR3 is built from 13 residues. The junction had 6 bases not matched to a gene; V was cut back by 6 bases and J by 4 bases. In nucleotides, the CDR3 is TGTGCCAGCAGACGACAGGGCTCGTACGAGCAGTACTTC. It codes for CASRRQGSYEQYF.

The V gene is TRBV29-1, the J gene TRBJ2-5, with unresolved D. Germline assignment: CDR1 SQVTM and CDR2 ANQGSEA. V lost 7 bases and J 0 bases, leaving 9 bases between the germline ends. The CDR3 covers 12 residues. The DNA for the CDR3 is TGCAGCGCGTCTAGAAACCAAGAGACCCAGTACTTC. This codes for CSASRNQETQYF.

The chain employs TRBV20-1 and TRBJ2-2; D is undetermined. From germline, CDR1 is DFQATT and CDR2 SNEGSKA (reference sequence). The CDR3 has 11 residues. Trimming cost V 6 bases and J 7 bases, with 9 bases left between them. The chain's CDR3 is CSAPNLGELFF. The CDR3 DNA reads TGCAGTGCCCCGAACCTCGGGGAGCTGTTTTTT.

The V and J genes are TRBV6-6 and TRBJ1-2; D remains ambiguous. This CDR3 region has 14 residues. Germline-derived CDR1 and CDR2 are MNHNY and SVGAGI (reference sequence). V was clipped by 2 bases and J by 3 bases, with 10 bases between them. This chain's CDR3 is CASSYLGVYYGYTF. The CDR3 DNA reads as TGTGCCAGCAGTTACCTTGGGGTCTACTATGGCTACACCTTC.

DNA of the CDR3: TGTGCCAGCAGCTTAGTGGCTAGCCTCTCCTACGAGCAGTACTTC. This codes for CASSLVASLSYEQYF. The chain joins TRBV7-2 to TRBJ2-7; a possible D gene is TRBD2 (5 bases). Germline assignment: CDR1 SGHTA and CDR2 FQGNSA. The germline V and J ends were trimmed by 1 base and 0 bases, with 10 bases remaining between them. This CDR3 is built from 15 residues. The full variable domain, rest sourced from reference TRBV7-2 and TRBJ2-7, is GAGVSQSPSNKVTEKGKDVELRCDPISGHTALYWYRQSLGQGLEFLIYFQGNSAPDKSGLPSDRFSAERTGGSVSTLTIQRTQQEDSAVYLCASSLVASLSYEQYFGPGTRLTVT.

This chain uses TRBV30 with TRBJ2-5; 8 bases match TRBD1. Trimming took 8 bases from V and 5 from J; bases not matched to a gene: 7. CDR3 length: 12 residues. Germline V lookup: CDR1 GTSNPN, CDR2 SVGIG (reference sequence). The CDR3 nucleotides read TGTGCCGGGCTCAGGGGGCCCGAGACCCAGTACTTC. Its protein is CAGLRGPETQYF.

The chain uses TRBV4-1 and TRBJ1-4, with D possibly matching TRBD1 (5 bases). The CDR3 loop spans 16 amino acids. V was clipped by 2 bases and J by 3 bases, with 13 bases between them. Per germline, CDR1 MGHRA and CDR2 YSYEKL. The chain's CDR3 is CASSQLGTLPNEKLFF. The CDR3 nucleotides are TGCGCCAGCAGCCAATTGGGGACCCTACCTAATGAAAAACTGTTTTTT.

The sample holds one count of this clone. DNA for the CDR3: TGCGCCAGCAGTGAGTCTGGGGTGCGCGGGACGATTGAGCAGTTCTTC. The encoded protein is CASSESGVRGTIEQFF. V is TRBV10-1 and J is TRBJ2-1; TRBD2 might be the D (6 bases). The CDR3 is 16 amino acids. Germline loops: CDR1 WNHNN, CDR2 SYGVQD (reference sequence). Trimming removed 0 bases at V and 9 bases at J, with 18 bases between.

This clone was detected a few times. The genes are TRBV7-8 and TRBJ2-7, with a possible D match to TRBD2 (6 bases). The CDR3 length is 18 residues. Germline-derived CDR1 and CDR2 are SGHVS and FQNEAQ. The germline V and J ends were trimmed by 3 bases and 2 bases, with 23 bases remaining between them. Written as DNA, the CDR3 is TGTGCCAGCAGCTTTATGGTCCAGAGACTAGTCAGAACCTACGAGCAGTACTTC. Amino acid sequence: CASSFMVQRLVRTYEQYF.

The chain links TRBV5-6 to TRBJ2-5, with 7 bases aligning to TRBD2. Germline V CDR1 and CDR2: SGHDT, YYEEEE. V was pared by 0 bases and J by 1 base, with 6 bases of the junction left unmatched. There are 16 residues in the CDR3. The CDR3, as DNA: TGTGCCAGCAGCTTGGACTTGCGGGGGACCCAAGAGACCCAGTACTTC. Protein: CASSLDLRGTQETQYF.

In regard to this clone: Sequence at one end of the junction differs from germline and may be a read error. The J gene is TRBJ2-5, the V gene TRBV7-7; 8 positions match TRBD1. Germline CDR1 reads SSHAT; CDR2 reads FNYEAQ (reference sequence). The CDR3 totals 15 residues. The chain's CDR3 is CASSLEGQAQATQYF. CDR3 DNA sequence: TGTGCTAGCAGCTTAGAGGGACAGGCGCAGGCGACCCAGTACTTC.

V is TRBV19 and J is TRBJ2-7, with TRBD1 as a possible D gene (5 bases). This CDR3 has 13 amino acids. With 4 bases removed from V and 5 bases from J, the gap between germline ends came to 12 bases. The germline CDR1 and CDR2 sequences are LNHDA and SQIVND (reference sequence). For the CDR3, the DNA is TGTGCCAGTAGTACTCAGCAGGGTAACGAGCAGTACTTC. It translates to CASSTQQGNEQYF.

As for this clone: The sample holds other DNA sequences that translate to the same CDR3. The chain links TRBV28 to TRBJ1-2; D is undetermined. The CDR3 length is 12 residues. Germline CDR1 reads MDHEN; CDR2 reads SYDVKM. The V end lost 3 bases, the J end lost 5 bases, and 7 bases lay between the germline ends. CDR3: CASSFRGYGYTF. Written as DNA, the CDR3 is TGTGCCAGCAGTTTTCGGGGTTATGGCTACACCTTC.

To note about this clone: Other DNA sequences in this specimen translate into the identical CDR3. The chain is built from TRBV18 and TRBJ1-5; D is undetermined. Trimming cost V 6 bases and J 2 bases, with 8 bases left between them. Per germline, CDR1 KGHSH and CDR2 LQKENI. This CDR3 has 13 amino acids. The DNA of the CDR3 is TGTGCCAGCTCGGGTCAGGGCAATCAGCCCCAGCATTTT. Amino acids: CASSGQGNQPQHF.

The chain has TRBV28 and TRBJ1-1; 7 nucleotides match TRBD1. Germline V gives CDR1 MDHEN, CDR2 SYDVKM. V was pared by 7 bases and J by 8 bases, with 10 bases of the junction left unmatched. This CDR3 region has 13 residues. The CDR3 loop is CASTQGGEREAFF. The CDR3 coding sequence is TGTGCCAGCACCCAAGGGGGCGAGAGAGAAGCTTTCTTT.

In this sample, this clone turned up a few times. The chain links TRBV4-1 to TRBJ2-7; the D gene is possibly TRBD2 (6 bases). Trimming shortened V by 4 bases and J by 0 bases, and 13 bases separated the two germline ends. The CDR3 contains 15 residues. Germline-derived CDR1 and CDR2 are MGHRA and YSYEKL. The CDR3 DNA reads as TGCGCCAGCAGCCCCCTCGCGGGGCCCTCCTACGAGCAGTACTTC. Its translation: CASSPLAGPSYEQYF.

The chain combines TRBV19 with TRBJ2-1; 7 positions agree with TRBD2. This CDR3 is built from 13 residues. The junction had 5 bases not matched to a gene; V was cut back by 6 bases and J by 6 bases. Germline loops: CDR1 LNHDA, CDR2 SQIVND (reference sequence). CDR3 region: CASRPGGANEQFF. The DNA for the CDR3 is TGTGCCAGTAGACCGGGAGGCGCCAATGAGCAGTTCTTC.

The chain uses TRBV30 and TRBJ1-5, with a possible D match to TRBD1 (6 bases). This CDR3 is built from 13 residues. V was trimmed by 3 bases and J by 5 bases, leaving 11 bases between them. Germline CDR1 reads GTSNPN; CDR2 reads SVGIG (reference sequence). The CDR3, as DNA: TGTGCCTGGAGACCGGACAGTTATCAGCCCCAGCATTTT. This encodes CAWRPDSYQPQHF.

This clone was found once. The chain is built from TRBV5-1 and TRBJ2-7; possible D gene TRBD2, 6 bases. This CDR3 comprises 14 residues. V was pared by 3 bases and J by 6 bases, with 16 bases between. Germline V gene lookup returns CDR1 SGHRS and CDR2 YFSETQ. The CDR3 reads CASSSQGLPGEQYF. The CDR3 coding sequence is TGCGCCAGCAGCTCGCAAGGACTACCGGGCGAGCAGTACTTC.

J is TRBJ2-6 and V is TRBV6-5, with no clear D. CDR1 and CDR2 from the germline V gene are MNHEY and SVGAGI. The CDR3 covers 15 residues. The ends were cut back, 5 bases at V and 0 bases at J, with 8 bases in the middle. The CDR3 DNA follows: TGTGCCAGCAGTGGGGAATCCTCTGGGGCCAACGTCCTGACTTTC. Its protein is CASSGESSGANVLTF.

DNA for the CDR3: TGTGCCAGCAGCCAGGACGGTGAGACCCAGTACTTC. As protein: CASSQDGETQYF. The chain carries TRBV2 and TRBJ2-5; D is unclear. This CDR3 has 12 amino acids. Trimming shortened V by 6 bases and J by 5 bases, and 10 bases separated the two germline ends. Looked up from germline, CDR1 is SNHLY and CDR2 is FYNNEI.

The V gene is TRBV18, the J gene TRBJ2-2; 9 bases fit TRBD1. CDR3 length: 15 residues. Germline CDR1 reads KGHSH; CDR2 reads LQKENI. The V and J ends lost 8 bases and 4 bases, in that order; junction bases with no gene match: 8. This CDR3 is CASGGQGILTGELFF. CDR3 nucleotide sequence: TGTGCCAGCGGGGGACAGGGAATTCTCACCGGGGAGCTGTTTTTT.

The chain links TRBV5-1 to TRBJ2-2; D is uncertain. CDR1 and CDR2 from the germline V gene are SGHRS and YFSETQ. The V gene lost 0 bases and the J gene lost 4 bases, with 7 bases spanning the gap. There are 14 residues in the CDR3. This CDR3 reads CASSLDFSTGELFF. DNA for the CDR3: TGCGCCAGCAGCTTGGACTTTTCCACCGGGGAGCTGTTTTTT.

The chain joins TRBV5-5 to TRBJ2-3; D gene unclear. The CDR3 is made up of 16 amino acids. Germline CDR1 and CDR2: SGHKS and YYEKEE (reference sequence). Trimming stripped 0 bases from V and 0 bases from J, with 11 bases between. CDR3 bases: TGTGCCAGCAGCTTGGTTCGGACGGTTAGCACAGATACGCAGTATTTT. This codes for CASSLVRTVSTDTQYF.

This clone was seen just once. The CDR3 region has the DNA TGTGCCAGCAGCCTCCCCGGCCTAAGGCCGGAGACCCAGTACTTC. This codes for CASSLPGLRPETQYF. The gene calls are TRBV7-2 and TRBJ2-5; D is unclear. Germline V CDR1 and CDR2: SGHTA, FQGNSA. Trimming took 5 bases from V and 5 from J, leaving 18 bases between them. The CDR3 totals 15 residues.